One sample yielded the 6 T cell receptor beta chains listed below, sequenced in a study of blood T cell repertoires in COVID-19. Clones were read by immunoSEQ multiplex PCR, and TCRdb kept only the in-frame ones, dropping some. The data show 150,000 to 200,000 clones, 88% seen once. Sequencing was done on a sample of peripheral blood. Source of these receptors: a human donor in a cohort sampled during active COVID-19.

The gene calls are TRBV24-1 and TRBJ2-1; TRBD2 matches at 12 bases. V shed 3 bases and J 4 bases; nucleotides not matched to a gene: 3. The CDR3 spans 16 residues. Germline V gives CDR1 KGHDR, CDR2 SFDVKD. The CDR3 DNA reads as TGTGCCACCAGTGATCCTGGACTAGCGGGGTACAATGAGCAGTTCTTC. It encodes CATSDPGLAGYNEQFF.

The genes are TRBV11-2 and TRBJ1-6; D gene uncertain. CDR1 is SGHAT, CDR2 FQNNGV, per germline. The CDR3 sequence is 15 residues long. Trimming took 3 bases from V and 0 from J, leaving 6 bases between them. The CDR3 loop reads CASSLGSSYNSPLHF. The CDR3 bases are TGTGCCAGCAGCTTGGGCAGCTCCTATAATTCACCCCTCCACTTT. Drawing the rest from reference TRBV11-2 and TRBJ1-6, the complete variable domain is EAGVAQSPRYKIIEKRQSVAFWCNPISGHATLYWYQQILGQGPKLLIQFQNNGVVDDSQLPKDRFSAERLKGVDSTLKIQPAKLEDSAVYLCASSLGSSYNSPLHFGNGTRLTVT.

The chain employs TRBV9 and TRBJ1-5, with TRBD1 matching over 7 bases. Per germline, CDR1 SGDLS and CDR2 YYNGEE. The CDR3 has 15 amino acids. V lost 3 bases, J lost 3 bases, and 6 bases stayed unmatched. CDR3 amino acids: CASSETGAPNQPQHF. As DNA, the CDR3 is TGTGCCAGCAGCGAAACAGGGGCCCCCAATCAGCCCCAGCATTTT.

This chain uses TRBV7-8 with TRBJ2-1, with D possibly being TRBD2 (5 bases). The CDR3 length is 16 residues. Trimming pared 8 bases from V and 8 bases from J, leaving 25 bases between. The V gene's germline CDR1 is SGHVS and CDR2 FQNEAQ. The CDR3 DNA follows: TGTGCCAGCCGCTCCTCCGGAGCGGCGAAAGGCCATGAGCAGTTCTTC. This codes for CASRSSGAAKGHEQFF.

The J gene is TRBJ1-1, the V gene TRBV7-8; TRBD1 might be the D (5 bases). Germline CDR1 SGHVS, CDR2 FQNEAQ. The germline V and J ends were trimmed by 1 base and 7 bases, with 13 bases remaining between them. CDR3 size: 14 residues. Written as DNA, the CDR3 is TGTGCCAGCAGCTTAGGCAGGGAGGCGATTGAAGCTTTCTTT. It yields the protein CASSLGREAIEAFF.

The chain links TRBV7-2 to TRBJ1-1; the match to TRBD1 covers 8 bases. This CDR3 comprises 15 residues. The ends lost 5 bases at V and 5 bases at J; junction bases unmatched: 10. Germline CDR1 reads SGHTA; CDR2 reads FQGNSA. CDR3 DNA sequence: TGTGCCAGCAGCCCCGGACAGGGAGGGAGGACTGAAGCTTTCTTT. Protein: CASSPGQGGRTEAFF.